The 27 T cell receptor beta chains below were found in one sample sequenced in a study of T cells in Graves' hyperthyroidism and ophthalmopathy. Template material for amplifying TCR beta CDR3 regions consisted of RNA transcripts. Initially, a first-round RT-PCR of the TCR CDR3 employed the HTBI primer set. Using its own MiXCR run on the multiplex PCR reads, TCRdb lists one record per CDR3 protein. The table shows roughly 380,000 distinct CDR3 sequences, with about 20% occurring only once. Sequenced input: blood. The receptors derive from a woman aged 18 to 35 with Graves' hyperthyroidism.

This clonotype was recorded at least ten times. Written as DNA, the CDR3 is TGTGCCAGCAGCGGAGAGGGTAGCGGGAAAGAGACCCAGTACTTC. It translates to CASSGEGSGKETQYF. This chain uses TRBV11-2 with TRBJ2-5; 8 nucleotides align to TRBD2. The V gene end was trimmed by 5 bases and the J gene end by 3 bases; junction bases not matched to a gene: 8. The CDR3 has 15 residues. In germline, CDR1 is SGHAT, CDR2 FQNNGV.

This clonotype was seen repeatedly, ten times or more. This chain joins TRBV5-1 and TRBJ2-2; possibly TRBD1 for D (6 bases). Germline-derived CDR1 and CDR2 are SGHRS and YFSETQ. The ends were cut back, 3 bases at V and 0 bases at J, with 15 bases in the middle. The CDR3 runs to 17 residues. The CDR3 region has the DNA TGCGCCAGCAGCTACAGAAGGGGGAGCCCGAACACCGGGGAGCTGTTTTTT. It encodes CASSYRRGSPNTGELFF.

About this clonotype itself: An end of the junction differs from the germline gene, which may be a read error. This chain links TRBV5-1 with TRBJ2-3; D is uncertain. Germline V lookup: CDR1 SGHRS, CDR2 YFSETQ. The CDR3 covers 12 residues. The CDR3 DNA reads TGCGCCGGCAGCACCCTTGCAGATACGCAGTATTTT. Its translation is CAGSTLADTQYF.

This clonotype was observed at least ten times. The chain is built from TRBV11-2 and TRBJ1-3, with D uncertain. V was clipped by 5 bases and J by 3 bases, with 5 bases between them. This CDR3 spans 12 amino acids. CDR1 and CDR2 from the germline V gene are SGHAT and FQNNGV. This CDR3 reads CASSPDGNTIYF. The CDR3 region has the DNA TGTGCCAGCAGCCCAGATGGAAACACCATATATTTT.

This clonotype was found many times. The chain is built from TRBV18 and TRBJ1-1; D possibly corresponds to TRBD1 (5 bases). This CDR3 contains 17 residues. Germline loops: CDR1 KGHSH, CDR2 LQKENI. Trimming shortened V by 3 bases and J by 0 bases, and 17 bases separated the two germline ends. CDR3 residues: CASSPQAGGTMNTEAFF. CDR3 nucleotide sequence: TGTGCCAGCTCACCCCAAGCTGGGGGGACGATGAACACTGAAGCTTTCTTT.

This clonotype was counted many times. The chain combines TRBV29-1 with TRBJ2-3, with D uncertain. The V gene lost 1 base and the J gene lost 4 bases, with 9 bases spanning the gap. Germline assignment: CDR1 SQVTM and CDR2 ANQGSEA. The CDR3 runs to 13 residues. The CDR3 protein is CSVEGVTADTQYF. The CDR3 DNA follows: TGCAGCGTTGAAGGCGTTACGGCAGATACGCAGTATTTT.

This clonotype came up many times. The chain joins TRBV5-8 to TRBJ1-5; a possible D gene is TRBD1 (6 bases). Trimming cost V 4 bases and J 6 bases, with 11 bases left between them. CDR3 length: 13 residues. Germline V lookup: CDR1 SGHTS, CDR2 YDEGEE. The CDR3 nucleotides read TGTGCCAGCAGCCAGATCAGGGGTCAGCCCCAGCATTTT. This encodes CASSQIRGQPQHF. Using reference TRBV5-8 and TRBJ1-5 for the parts outside the CDR3, the full variable domain is EAGVTQSPTHLIKTRGQQATLRCSPISGHTSVYWYQQALGLGLQFLLWYDEGEERNRGNFPPRFSGRQFPNYSSELNVNALELEDSALYLCASSQIRGQPQHFGDGTRLSIL.

This clonotype was observed at least ten times. The CDR3 here is CASSFRGYPYEQYF. Written as DNA, the CDR3 is TGTGCCAGCAGCTTTCGCGGGTACCCCTACGAGCAGTACTTC. The chain recombines TRBV12-3 or TRBV12-4 with TRBJ2-7, with D perhaps TRBD2 (5 bases). The CDR3 length is 14 residues. The ends were cut back, 6 bases at V and 2 bases at J, with 14 bases in the middle.

This clonotype was seen at least ten times. The rearrangement uses TRBV6-1 and TRBJ2-5, with 11 bases fitting TRBD2. This CDR3 has 16 residues. In germline, CDR1 is MNHNS, CDR2 SASEGT. The trim removed 5 bases at V and 1 base at J, leaving 6 bases unmatched. The DNA of the CDR3 is TGTGCCAGCAGTACAGGACTAGCGGGCCTCCAAGAGACCCAGTACTTC. This sequence encodes CASSTGLAGLQETQYF.

This chain links TRBV18 with TRBJ1-1; D perhaps matches TRBD1 (6 bases). The CDR3 length is 15 residues. Trimming left V 5 bases short and J 1 base short, with 14 bases between. Germline CDR1 reads KGHSH; CDR2 reads LQKENI. CDR3 residues: CASSAGHPWNTEAFF. The CDR3 region has the DNA TGTGCCAGCTCAGCGGGACACCCATGGAACACTGAAGCTTTCTTT.

In its sample, this clonotype was seen many times. The chain carries TRBV4-1 and TRBJ2-7, with D tentatively TRBD2 (6 bases). CDR3 length equals 15 residues. From germline, CDR1 is MGHRA and CDR2 YSYEKL. V shed 6 bases and J shed 3 bases, with 18 bases lying between them. CDR3 in amino acids: CASRSLGGLHYEQYF. CDR3 DNA sequence: TGCGCCAGCAGAAGTTTGGGGGGTCTCCACTACGAGCAGTACTTC.

This clonotype was seen repeatedly, ten times or more. The V and J genes are TRBV12-3 or TRBV12-4 and TRBJ1-3; the D gene is possibly TRBD1 (6 bases). Trimming took 4 bases from V and 2 from J, leaving 12 bases between them. The CDR3 consists of 15 residues. In nucleotides, the CDR3 is TGTGCCAGCAGTTCGTCCGGGACACCTGGAAACACCATATATTTT. Translated, it gives CASSSSGTPGNTIYF.

Ten or more counts support this clonotype. The chain has TRBV6-1 and TRBJ1-1; D not certain. V lost 4 bases and J 4 bases, leaving 7 bases between the germline ends. Germline CDR1 and CDR2: MNHNS and SASEGT. This CDR3 has 12 amino acids. As DNA, the CDR3 is TGTGCCAGCAGTGTGGCAGTCACTGAAGCTTTCTTT. It encodes CASSVAVTEAFF.

This chain links TRBV19 with TRBJ1-1, with TRBD1 matching over 9 bases. With 3 bases clipped from V and 5 bases from J, the junction kept 1 base outside the gene matches. The CDR3 has 13 amino acids. Germline-derived CDR1 and CDR2 are LNHDA and SQIVND (reference sequence). This CDR3 reads CASSIGQGTEAFF. The CDR3 nucleotides read TGTGCCAGTAGTATCGGACAGGGGACTGAAGCTTTCTTT.

This clonotype was counted ten times or more. The chain combines TRBV6-5 with TRBJ1-2; no reliable D call. With 8 bases removed from V and 4 bases from J, the gap between germline ends came to 17 bases. CDR1 MNHEY and CDR2 SVGAGI come from the germline V gene. CDR3 length: 14 amino acids. The CDR3 protein is CASAPPGWTYGYTF. The DNA of the CDR3 is TGTGCCAGCGCCCCCCCCGGATGGACCTATGGCTACACCTTC.

This clonotype was found many times. This chain uses TRBV29-1 with TRBJ1-1; D is ambiguous. Trimming shortened V by 1 base and J by 1 base, and 10 bases separated the two germline ends. The CDR3 sequence is 14 residues long. The germline gives CDR1 SQVTM, CDR2 ANQGSEA. The CDR3 reads CSVEGRVWNTEAFF. In DNA form, the CDR3 reads TGCAGCGTTGAAGGGAGGGTGTGGAACACTGAAGCTTTCTTT.

A note on this clonotype: The CDR3 end shows no conserved phenylalanine or tryptophan, and so a read error is likely. The V and J genes are TRBV6-1 and TRBJ1-2; TRBD1 is a possible D gene (5 bases). Germline V CDR1 and CDR2: MNHNS, SASEGT. The CDR3 contains 14 residues. Trimming cost V 7 bases and J 3 bases, with 15 bases left between them. For the CDR3, the DNA is TGTGCCAGCACCCTGGGACGGGGGGACTATGGCTACACCCTC. Residues: CASTLGRGDYGYTL.

This clonotype was found many times. The chain carries TRBV4-1 and TRBJ2-7, with D possibly matching TRBD1 (6 bases). The CDR3 extends over 16 amino acids. Germline CDR1 and CDR2: MGHRA and YSYEKL. V lost 0 bases and J 0 bases, leaving 12 bases between the germline ends. The CDR3 nucleotides are TGCGCCAGCAGCCAAGAGTCGACAGGAGTCTCCTACGAGCAGTACTTC. It translates to CASSQESTGVSYEQYF.

This clonotype was counted many times. The genes are TRBV12-3 or TRBV12-4 and TRBJ1-2; D ambiguous. Trimming cost V 5 bases and J 9 bases, with 13 bases left between them. This CDR3 is built from 12 residues. CDR3 residues: CASSPMDGSYTF. The CDR3 nucleotides are TGTGCCAGCAGTCCCATGGACGGGAGCTACACCTTC.

This clonotype was seen ten or more times. The genes are TRBV28 and TRBJ2-7, with D possibly TRBD1 on 6 matching bases. The CDR3 length is 13 residues. From germline, CDR1 is MDHEN and CDR2 SYDVKM. Trimming removed 3 bases at V and 2 bases at J, with 8 bases between. The CDR3 sequence is CASSFEGAYEQYF. The DNA for the CDR3 is TGTGCCAGCAGTTTTGAGGGGGCCTACGAGCAGTACTTC.

This clonotype came up many times. The chain uses TRBV12-3 or TRBV12-4 and TRBJ2-2; D perhaps matches TRBD2 (7 bases). The CDR3 sequence is 15 residues long. V shed 5 bases and J shed 7 bases, with 17 bases lying between them. The CDR3 nucleotides are TGTGCCAGCAGTCCCTCCGGGGGGCGGGGCGGGGAGCTGTTTTTT. Residues: CASSPSGGRGGELFF.

This clonotype was detected many times. At one boundary the junction diverges from the germline segment, which might be a read error. The chain carries TRBV5-1 and TRBJ1-3; 7 bases match TRBD1. The CDR3 spans 13 residues. In germline, CDR1 is SGHRS, CDR2 YFSETQ. In DNA form, the CDR3 reads TGTGCCAGCAGGGGGGCATCTGGAAACACCATATATTTT. This codes for CASRGASGNTIYF.

This chain links TRBV6-2 or TRBV6-3 with TRBJ2-5; D gene unclear. The V gene lost 4 bases and the J gene lost 2 bases, with 14 bases spanning the gap. The CDR3 consists of 15 residues. Germline-derived CDR1 and CDR2 are MNHEY and SVGEGT. The CDR3 loop reads CASSSQPPRQETQYF. The CDR3, as DNA: TGTGCCAGCAGTTCCCAGCCTCCGAGACAAGAGACCCAGTACTTC.

This clonotype showed up many times. One junction end disagrees with the germline gene, perhaps due to a read error. V usage is TRBV7-8 and J usage is TRBJ1-1, with unresolved D. Looked up from germline, CDR1 is SGHVS and CDR2 is FQNEAQ. The CDR3 consists of 15 residues. CDR3 protein: CAGSLSRVMNTEAFF. CDR3 nucleotide sequence: TGTGCCGGCAGCTTAAGTCGGGTCATGAACACTGAAGCTTTCTTT. The full variable domain, in which reference TRBV7-8 and TRBJ1-1 provide the parts outside the CDR3, is GAGVSQSPRYKVAKRGQDVALRCDPISGHVSLFWYQQALGQGPEFLTYFQNEAQLDKSGLPSDRFFAERPEGSVSTLKIQRTQQEDSAVYLCAGSLSRVMNTEAFFGQGTRLTVV.

This clonotype was seen at least ten times. This chain joins TRBV11-1 and TRBJ2-7, with a possible D match to TRBD1 (5 bases). With 6 bases removed from V and 2 bases from J, the gap between germline ends came to 14 bases. The CDR3 length is 14 residues. Germline CDR1 reads SGHAT; CDR2 reads FQDESV (reference sequence). CDR3 in amino acids: CASSLFDSTYEQYF. In DNA form, the CDR3 reads TGTGCCAGCAGTCTGTTCGACAGTACCTACGAGCAGTACTTC.

This clonotype was observed at least ten times. The rearrangement links TRBV9 to TRBJ1-2; TRBD1 matches at 7 bases. V trimming: 3 bases; J trimming: 5 bases; junction bases outside the gene matches: 7. CDR3 size: 14 residues. In germline, CDR1 is SGDLS, CDR2 YYNGEE. This chain's CDR3 is CASSGETGRYGYTF. Written as DNA, the CDR3 is TGTGCCAGCAGCGGAGAGACAGGGCGGTATGGCTACACCTTC.

This clonotype was seen repeatedly, ten times or more. This sequence joins TRBV5-1 and TRBJ2-5, with 8 bases fitting TRBD1. The CDR3 contains 16 residues. The V gene end was trimmed by 0 bases and the J gene end by 5 bases; junction bases not matched to a gene: 9. From germline, CDR1 is SGHRS and CDR2 YFSETQ. The CDR3, as DNA: TGCGCCAGCAGCTTGGGCCCCGGACAGGGTGGCGAGACCCAGTACTTC. It codes for CASSLGPGQGGETQYF.